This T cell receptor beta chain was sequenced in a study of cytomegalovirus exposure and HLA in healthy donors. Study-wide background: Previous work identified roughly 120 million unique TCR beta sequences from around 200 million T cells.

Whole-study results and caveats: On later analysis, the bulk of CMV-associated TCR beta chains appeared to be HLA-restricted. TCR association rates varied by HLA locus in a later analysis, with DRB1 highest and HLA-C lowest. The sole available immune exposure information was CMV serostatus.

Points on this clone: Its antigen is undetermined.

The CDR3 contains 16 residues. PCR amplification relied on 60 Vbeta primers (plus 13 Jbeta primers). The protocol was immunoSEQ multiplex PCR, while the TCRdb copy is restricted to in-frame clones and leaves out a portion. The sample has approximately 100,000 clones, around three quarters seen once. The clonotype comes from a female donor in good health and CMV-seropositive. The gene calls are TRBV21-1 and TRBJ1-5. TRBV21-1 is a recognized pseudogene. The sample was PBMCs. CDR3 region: CASSKVAGNSNQPQHF. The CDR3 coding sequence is TGTGCCAGCAGCAAAGTTGCGGGTAATAGCAATCAGCCCCAGCATTTT.